Given below is one T cell receptor (beta chain) in context. Sequencing was performed with immunoSEQ multiplex PCR; in TCRdb, only in-frame clones are kept and a portion is missing. The sample lists around 400,000 clones, about 89% occurring once. This sample was included in a study of blood T cell repertoires in COVID-19. Across the whole study: Sites in the United States, Italy and Spain provided acute and convalescent COVID-19 samples. In each case, the material was cDNA or gDNA derived from T cells, B-cell-depleted T cells, or PBMCs.

The ends were cut back, 5 bases at V and 7 bases at J, with 21 bases in the middle. CDR1 and CDR2 from the germline V gene are SEHNR and FQNEAQ (reference sequence). The CDR3 has 16 residues. The sequenced material came from peripheral blood. This receptor was identified in a woman aged 25-40 years with COVID-19, enrolled during active disease. The gene calls are TRBV7-9 and TRBJ2-1, with D possibly being TRBD2 (5 bases). The CDR3 nucleotides read TGTGCCAGCAGCCGCCCCGCTAGCCGCCCCGGGAATGAGCAGTTCTTC. Its protein product is CASSRPASRPGNEQFF.